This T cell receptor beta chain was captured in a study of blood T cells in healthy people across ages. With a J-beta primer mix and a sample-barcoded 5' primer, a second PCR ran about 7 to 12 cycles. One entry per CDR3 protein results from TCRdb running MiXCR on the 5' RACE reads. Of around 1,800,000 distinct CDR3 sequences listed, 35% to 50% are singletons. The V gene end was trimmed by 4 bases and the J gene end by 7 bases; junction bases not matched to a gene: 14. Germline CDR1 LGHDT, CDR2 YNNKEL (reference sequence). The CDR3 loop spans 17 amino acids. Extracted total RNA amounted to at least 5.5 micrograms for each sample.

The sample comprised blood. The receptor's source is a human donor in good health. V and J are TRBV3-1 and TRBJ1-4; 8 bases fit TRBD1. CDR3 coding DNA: TGTGCCAGCAGCCTCCAAATCCCAGGGGGCACGGGTGAAAAACTGTTTTTT. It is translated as CASSLQIPGGTGEKLFF. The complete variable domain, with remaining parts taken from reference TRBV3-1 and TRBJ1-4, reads DTAVSQTPKYLVTQMGNDKSIKCEQNLGHDTMYWYKQDSKKFLKIMFSYNNKELIINETVPNRFSPKSPDKAHLNLHINSLELGDSAVYFCASSLQIPGGTGEKLFFGSGTQLSVL.